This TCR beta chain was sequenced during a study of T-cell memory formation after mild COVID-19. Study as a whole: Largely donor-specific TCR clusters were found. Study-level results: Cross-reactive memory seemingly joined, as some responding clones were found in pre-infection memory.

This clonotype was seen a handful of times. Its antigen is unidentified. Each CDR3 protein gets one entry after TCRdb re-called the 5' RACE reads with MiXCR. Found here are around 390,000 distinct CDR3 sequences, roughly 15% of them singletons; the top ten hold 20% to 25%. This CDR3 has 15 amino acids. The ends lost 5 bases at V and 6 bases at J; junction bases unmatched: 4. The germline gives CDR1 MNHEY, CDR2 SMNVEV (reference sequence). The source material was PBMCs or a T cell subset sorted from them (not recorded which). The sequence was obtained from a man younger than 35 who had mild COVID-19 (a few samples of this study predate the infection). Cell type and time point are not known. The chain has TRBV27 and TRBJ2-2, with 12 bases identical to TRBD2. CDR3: CASSVRTSGAGELFF. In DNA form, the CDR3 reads TGTGCCAGCAGTGTCCGGACTAGCGGGGCCGGGGAGCTGTTTTTT.